This passage covers 5 T cell receptor beta chains from one sample sequenced in a study of blood T cell repertoires in COVID-19. TCRdb's copy holds only in-frame clones and misses some; the assay was immunoSEQ multiplex PCR. This table holds more than 250,000 clones, approximately 90% found once. Sequencing was carried out using PBMCs or T cells enriched from blood (not recorded which). These receptors were taken from a woman in her thirties or forties who had recovered from COVID-19.

The J gene is TRBJ2-7, the V gene TRBV7-3; 7 bases map to TRBD2. With 1 base clipped from V and 3 bases from J, the junction kept 15 bases outside the gene matches. The CDR3 runs 18 residues. Per the germline V gene, CDR1 is SGHTA and CDR2 is FQGTGA. The CDR3 nucleotides read TGTGCCAGCAGCTTAATGGGCGCGGCGGGGGAAAGTAGCTACGAGCAGTACTTC. This codes for CASSLMGAAGESSYEQYF.

This clone was observed a single time. The chain couples TRBV5-6 to TRBJ1-5; D not resolved. V lost 0 bases and J 0 bases, leaving 4 bases between the germline ends. This CDR3 has 14 residues. Germline V lookup: CDR1 SGHDT, CDR2 YYEEEE. The CDR3 DNA follows: TGTGCCAGCAGCTTGGGTCGTAGCAATCAGCCCCAGCATTTT. The encoded protein is CASSLGRSNQPQHF.

V usage is TRBV7-9 and J usage is TRBJ2-1; 10 bases agree with TRBD2. The CDR3 has 17 residues. With V trimmed by 5 bases and J by 9 bases, 16 bases remained unmatched. The germline V gene encodes CDR1 SEHNR and CDR2 FQNEAQ (reference sequence). The DNA of the CDR3 is TGTGCCAGCAGCCCTAGGACTAGCGGAAAATCGGGGCCTGAGCAGTTCTTC. It specifies CASSPRTSGKSGPEQFF.

V usage is TRBV28 and J usage is TRBJ1-2, with 10 bases matching TRBD1. Germline CDR1 MDHEN, CDR2 SYDVKM. The CDR3 is 15 residues long. With 5 bases clipped from V and 3 bases from J, the junction kept 6 bases outside the gene matches. The CDR3 DNA is TGTGCCAGCAGTATTTCCGGGACAGGGGACTATGGCTACACCTTC. Residues: CASSISGTGDYGYTF.

This chain connects TRBV5-1 to TRBJ1-2, with 11 nucleotides matching TRBD1. Germline assignment: CDR1 SGHRS and CDR2 YFSETQ. The CDR3 totals 15 residues. V lost 3 bases, J lost 3 bases, and 4 bases stayed unmatched. The CDR3 DNA sequence: TGCGCCAGCAGCTCCGGACAGGGGGCATACTATGGCTACACCTTC. This encodes CASSSGQGAYYGYTF.